This TCR beta chain was captured in a study of shared T cell receptors in the human thymus. The CDR3 totals 15 residues. The V gene lost 0 bases and the J gene lost 4 bases, with 12 bases spanning the gap. Per the germline V gene, CDR1 is SGHDN and CDR2 is FVKESK. Profiling relied on immunoSEQ multiplex PCR, and the TCRdb table lists in-frame clones only, not all of them. The sample carries about 380,000 clones, around 93% recorded once. The sequencing input was thymocytes. The source of this sequence is a human donor. The gene calls are TRBV14 and TRBJ1-1; possible D gene TRBD1, 6 bases. CDR3 DNA sequence: TGTGCCAGCAGCCAAGATACGTTCAGGGGCACTGAAGCTTTCTTT. This gives the protein CASSQDTFRGTEAFF.